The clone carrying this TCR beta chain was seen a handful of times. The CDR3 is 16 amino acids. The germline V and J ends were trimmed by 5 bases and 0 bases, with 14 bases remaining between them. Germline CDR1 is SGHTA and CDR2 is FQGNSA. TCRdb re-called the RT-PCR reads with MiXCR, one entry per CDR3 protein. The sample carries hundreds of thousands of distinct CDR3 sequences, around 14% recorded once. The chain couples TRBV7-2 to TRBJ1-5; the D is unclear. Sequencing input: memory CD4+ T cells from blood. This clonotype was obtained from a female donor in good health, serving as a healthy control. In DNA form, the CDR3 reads TGTGCCAGCAGCGCGGGAGCAGCGAATAGCAATCAGCCCCAGCATTTT. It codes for CASSAGAANSNQPQHF. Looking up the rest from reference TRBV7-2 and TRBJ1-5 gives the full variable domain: GAGVSQSPSNKVTEKGKDVELRCDPISGHTALYWYRQSLGQGLEFLIYFQGNSAPDKSGLPSDRFSAERTGGSVSTLTIQRTQQEDSAVYLCASSAGAANSNQPQHFGDGTRLSIL.